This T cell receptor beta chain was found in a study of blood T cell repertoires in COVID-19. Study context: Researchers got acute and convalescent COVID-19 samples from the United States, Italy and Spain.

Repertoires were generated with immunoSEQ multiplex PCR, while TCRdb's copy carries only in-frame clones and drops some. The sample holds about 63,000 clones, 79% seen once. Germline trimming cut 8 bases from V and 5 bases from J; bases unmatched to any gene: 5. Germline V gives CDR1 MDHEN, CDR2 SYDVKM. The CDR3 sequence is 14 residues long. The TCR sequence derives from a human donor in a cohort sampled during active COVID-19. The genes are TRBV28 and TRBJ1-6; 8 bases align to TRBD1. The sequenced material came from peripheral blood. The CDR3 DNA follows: TGTGCCAGCGTTCGGGACAGGCATAATTCACCCCTCCACTTT. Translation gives CASVRDRHNSPLHF.